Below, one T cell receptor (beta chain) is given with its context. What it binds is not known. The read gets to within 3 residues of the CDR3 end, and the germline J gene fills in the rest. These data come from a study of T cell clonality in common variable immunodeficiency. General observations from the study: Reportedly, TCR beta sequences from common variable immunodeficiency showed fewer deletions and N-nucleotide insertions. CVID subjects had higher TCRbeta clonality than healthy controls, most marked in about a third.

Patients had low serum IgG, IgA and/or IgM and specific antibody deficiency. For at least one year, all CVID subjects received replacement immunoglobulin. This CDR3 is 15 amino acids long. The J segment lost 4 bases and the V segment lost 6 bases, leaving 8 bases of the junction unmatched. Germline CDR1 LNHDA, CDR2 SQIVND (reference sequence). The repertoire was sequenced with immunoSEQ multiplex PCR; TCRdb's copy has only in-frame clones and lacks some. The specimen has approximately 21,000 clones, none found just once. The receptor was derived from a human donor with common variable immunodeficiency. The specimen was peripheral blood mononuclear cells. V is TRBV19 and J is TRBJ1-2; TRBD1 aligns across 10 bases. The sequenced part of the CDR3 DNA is TGTGCCAGTAGCCAACAGGGGGACAGGGGCTATGGC. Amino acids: CASSQQGDRGYG. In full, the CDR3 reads CASSQQGDRGYGYTF.